These 22 T cell receptor beta chains were sequenced from one sample in a study of shared clonotypes between healthy human individuals. The method was immunoSEQ multiplex PCR; TCRdb's version includes in-frame clones alone and lacks a portion of them. The repertoire has about 1.5 million clones, 95% to 99% of them found once; the top ten carry roughly 0.45%. Sample: naive CD4+ T cells sorted from blood. The subset: CD45RA+ positively selected. These receptor sequences come from a man aged 30-40 years in good health.

The chain has TRBV6-1 and TRBJ2-1; D tentatively reads TRBD1 or TRBD2 (6 bases each). CDR1 and CDR2 (germline): MNHNS, SASEGT. Trimming took off 9 bases at V and 0 bases at J, with 12 bases between the two ends. This CDR3 has 14 amino acids. CDR3 in amino acids: CASRRDTSYNEQFF. CDR3 nucleotides: TGTGCCAGTCGGAGGGACACCTCCTACAATGAGCAGTTCTTC.

This clone was observed a single time. The V call is TRBV9, the J call TRBJ1-2; no definite D call. Germline assignment: CDR1 SGDLS and CDR2 YYNGEE. V shed 0 bases and J shed 3 bases, with 9 bases lying between them. CDR3 length: 14 amino acids. For the CDR3, the DNA is TGTGCCAGCAGCGTAGGGGTCCTCGACTATGGCTACACCTTC. Translation: CASSVGVLDYGYTF.

This clone appeared a single time. V gene TRBV11-2 combines with J gene TRBJ2-3, with 8 nucleotides matching TRBD2. The CDR3 totals 17 residues. Trimming cost V 4 bases and J 4 bases; bases outside gene matches: 13. The germline V gene encodes CDR1 SGHAT and CDR2 FQNNGV. CDR3 sequence (DNA): TGTGCCAGCAGCTCACGGACTAGCAGGAGAAGGGCAGATACGCAGTATTTT. It codes for CASSSRTSRRRADTQYF.

The chain recombines TRBV5-1 with TRBJ2-5; the D call may be TRBD1 or TRBD2 (5 bases each). The germline gives CDR1 SGHRS, CDR2 YFSETQ. Trimming stripped 6 bases from V and 4 bases from J, with 16 bases between. The CDR3 spans 14 residues. The CDR3 DNA reads as TGCGCCAGCATGTTGGGACCCCTACGAGAGACCCAGTACTTC. Its translation: CASMLGPLRETQYF.

This chain joins TRBV7-9 and TRBJ1-1, with TRBD1 matching 11 bases. V was clipped by 1 base and J by 1 base; unmatched bases: 5. This CDR3 spans 17 amino acids. Germline loops: CDR1 SEHNR, CDR2 FQNEAQ (reference sequence). CDR3 in amino acids: CASSLVVGQGANTEAFF. CDR3 sequence (DNA): TGTGCCAGCAGCTTAGTAGTAGGACAGGGGGCGAACACTGAAGCTTTCTTT.

The V gene is TRBV19, the J gene TRBJ2-7; 9 bases align to TRBD1. The ends lost 4 bases at V and 2 bases at J; junction bases unmatched: 6. This CDR3 is built from 15 residues. CDR1 is LNHDA, CDR2 SQIVND, per germline (reference sequence). CDR3 in amino acids: CASSTGRTGAYEQYF. CDR3 DNA: TGTGCCAGTAGTACTGGGCGGACAGGGGCCTACGAGCAGTACTTC. The full variable domain, rest sourced from reference TRBV19 and TRBJ2-7, is DGGITQSPKYLFRKEGQNVTLSCEQNLNHDAMYWYRQDPGQGLRLIYYSQIVNDFQKGDIAEGYSVSREKKESFPLTVTSAQKNPTAFYLCASSTGRTGAYEQYFGPGTRLTVT.

The gene calls are TRBV18 and TRBJ1-2; D not resolved. Germline loops: CDR1 KGHSH, CDR2 LQKENI. CDR3 length: 13 residues. V lost 6 bases and J 8 bases, leaving 16 bases between the germline ends. The CDR3 DNA is TGTGCCAGCTCCGAGGGAAGTCCCAAGGGCTACACCTTC. It codes for CASSEGSPKGYTF. Filled out from reference TRBV18 and TRBJ1-2, the complete variable domain reads NAGVMQNPRHLVRRRGQEARLRCSPMKGHSHVYWYRQLPEEGLKFMVYLQKENIIDESGMPKERFSAEFPKEGPSILRIQQVVRGDSAAYFCASSEGSPKGYTFGSGTRLTVV.

The chain recombines TRBV11-1 with TRBJ2-5, with D possibly TRBD2 on 6 matching bases. The CDR3 length is 16 residues. The germline V and J ends were trimmed by 1 base and 7 bases, with 19 bases remaining between them. In germline, CDR1 is SGHAT, CDR2 FQDESV (reference sequence). The CDR3 reads CASSLVFSGELGTQYF. CDR3 in DNA: TGTGCCAGCAGCTTAGTTTTCTCGGGGGAGCTTGGGACCCAGTACTTC.

The V and J genes are TRBV5-1 and TRBJ2-3; D may be TRBD2 (5 bases). Germline-derived CDR1 and CDR2 are SGHRS and YFSETQ. Trimming pared 4 bases from V and 1 base from J, leaving 10 bases between. This CDR3 is 14 amino acids long. CDR3 in DNA: TGCGCCAGCAGCGCCACCGGGGGCACAGATACGCAGTATTTT. Protein product: CASSATGGTDTQYF.

As for this clone: The same CDR3 also results from other DNA sequences found in this sample. The chain links TRBV28 to TRBJ1-5; no clear D. The germline V and J ends were trimmed by 6 bases and 0 bases, with 6 bases remaining between them. The CDR3 consists of 13 residues. CDR1 and CDR2 (germline): MDHEN, SYDVKM. As DNA, the CDR3 is TGTGCCAGCAGCCTCGATAGCAATCAGCCCCAGCATTTT. Its protein is CASSLDSNQPQHF. Based on the CDR3 plus reference TRBV28 and TRBJ1-5, the full variable domain is DVKVTQSSRYLVKRTGEKVFLECVQDMDHENMFWYRQDPGLGLRLIYFSYDVKMKEKGDIPEGYSVSREKKERFSLILESASTNQTSMYLCASSLDSNQPQHFGDGTRLSIL.

The chain employs TRBV5-8 and TRBJ1-1, with D tentatively TRBD1 (6 bases). This CDR3 comprises 15 residues. Trimming stripped 2 bases from V and 5 bases from J, with 16 bases between. Germline values: CDR1 SGHTS, CDR2 YDEGEE. The CDR3 loop reads CASSFTGTVSTEAFF. CDR3 DNA sequence: TGTGCCAGCAGCTTTACAGGGACGGTGTCAACTGAAGCTTTCTTT.

The chain employs TRBV30 and TRBJ1-2; D might be TRBD1 (5 bases). V was trimmed by 2 bases and J by 2 bases, leaving 18 bases between them. Germline values: CDR1 GTSNPN, CDR2 SVGIG (reference sequence). This CDR3 spans 16 amino acids. The CDR3 DNA follows: TGTGCCTGGAGTCAGGGTGAGGTCCACAGCAACTATGGCTACACCTTC. It yields the protein CAWSQGEVHSNYGYTF.

V gene TRBV10-2 combines with J gene TRBJ2-3; unclear D gene. With 2 bases removed from V and 8 bases from J, the gap between germline ends came to 11 bases. Looked up from germline, CDR1 is WSHSY and CDR2 is SAAADI. The CDR3 has 13 residues. Written as DNA, the CDR3 is TGCGCCAGCAGTGAGCCTCTTAGTGGTACGCAGTATTTT. This sequence encodes CASSEPLSGTQYF.

CDR3 DNA: TGTGCCAGCAGCTTAGGGTTCGGAGGAAGCCAAGAGACCCAGTACTTC. Protein product: CASSLGFGGSQETQYF. The genes are TRBV11-2 and TRBJ2-5, with D perhaps matching TRBD2 (5 bases). Per the germline V gene, CDR1 is SGHAT and CDR2 is FQNNGV. This CDR3 has 16 residues. The V end was cut by 1 base, the J end by 1 base, with 13 bases between.

V usage is TRBV6-5 and J usage is TRBJ2-1, with 15 bases lining up with TRBD2. Per the germline V gene, CDR1 is MNHEY and CDR2 is SVGAGI. CDR3 length equals 16 residues. The trim removed 2 bases at V and 5 bases at J, leaving 1 base unmatched. The CDR3 sequence is CASSYGLAGGNNEQFF. Here the CDR3 DNA reads TGTGCCAGCAGTTACGGACTAGCGGGAGGGAACAATGAGCAGTTCTTC.

The rearrangement uses TRBV6-5 and TRBJ1-5, with D possibly matching TRBD1 (6 bases). The CDR3 has 14 amino acids. V was shortened by 6 bases and J by 5 bases, with 14 bases between the two germline ends. Germline CDR1 is MNHEY and CDR2 is SVGAGI. CDR3 DNA sequence: TGTGCCAGCAGCCCCGGACAGTTTTATCAGCCCCAGCATTTT. As protein: CASSPGQFYQPQHF.

The CDR3, as DNA: TGTGCCAGCAGCTTAGCGCGGGCTAGCGGGAGCTACGAGCAGTACTTC. It codes for CASSLARASGSYEQYF. The V call is TRBV7-9, the J call TRBJ2-7; 10 nucleotides agree with TRBD2. There are 16 residues in the CDR3. Per germline, CDR1 SEHNR and CDR2 FQNEAQ (reference sequence). Trimming took 0 bases from V and 3 from J; bases not matched to a gene: 5.

This chain joins TRBV18 and TRBJ1-5; D gene ambiguous. Germline lookup yields CDR1 KGHSH and CDR2 LQKENI. With 4 bases removed from V and 4 bases from J, the gap between germline ends came to 8 bases. The CDR3 is 13 residues long. CDR3 DNA: TGTGCCAGCTCACAACTTGAAAATCAGCCCCAGCATTTT. Translation gives CASSQLENQPQHF.

This clone was counted a single time. The rearrangement links TRBV14 to TRBJ2-7; 9 bases are a match to TRBD2. The J segment lost 0 bases and the V segment lost 2 bases, leaving 5 bases of the junction unmatched. The V gene's germline CDR1 is SGHDN and CDR2 FVKESK. CDR3 length equals 16 residues. The CDR3, as DNA: TGTGCCAGCAGCCAAATGGGTAGCGGGAGCTCCTACGAGCAGTACTTC. Its translation: CASSQMGSGSSYEQYF. Looking up the rest from reference TRBV14 and TRBJ2-7 gives the full variable domain: EAGVTQFPSHSVIEKGQTVTLRCDPISGHDNLYWYRRVMGKEIKFLLHFVKESKQDESGMPNNRFLAERTGGTYSTLKVQPAELEDSGVYFCASSQMGSGSSYEQYFGPGTRLTVT.

The rearrangement uses TRBV18 and TRBJ2-6; a weak D match, TRBD2 (5 bases). The CDR3 length is 19 residues. Trimming took 0 bases from V and 0 from J, leaving 15 bases between them. The V gene's germline CDR1 is KGHSH and CDR2 LQKENI. CDR3 DNA: TGTGCCAGCTCACCACCGCCAGCGAGACTAAGCTCTGGGGCCAACGTCCTGACTTTC. This translates into CASSPPPARLSSGANVLTF.

The sample holds one count of this clone. This chain uses TRBV28 with TRBJ1-5; possibly TRBD1 for D (5 bases). CDR1 and CDR2 from the germline V gene are MDHEN and SYDVKM. The CDR3 length is 14 residues. V was pared by 5 bases and J by 6 bases, with 14 bases between. CDR3 sequence (DNA): TGTGCCAGCAGTCGGACGGGACGTAGTCAGCCCCAGCATTTT. Translated: CASSRTGRSQPQHF.

In this sample, this clone turned up a few times. The same CDR3 arises from other DNA sequences in this sample as well. This chain links TRBV5-4 with TRBJ2-6; D is perhaps TRBD1 (5 bases). V dropped 4 bases and J dropped 0 bases, with 8 bases sitting between them. The germline gives CDR1 SGHNT, CDR2 YYREEE (reference sequence). This CDR3 contains 15 residues. CDR3 DNA sequence: TGTGCCAGCAGCCTTGACAGCTCTGGGGCCAACGTCCTGACTTTC. Translated: CASSLDSSGANVLTF.